This T cell receptor beta chain was identified during a study of CD8+CD57+ T cells in acquired aplastic anemia. The overall study: Recorded DNA amounts for sorted CD4+ and CD8+ cells had an average of approximately 3 ug. Study-level findings and limits: Patients and controls turned out to have around 29 CD8+ CDR3 sequences in common.

All patients picked for sequencing had shown, by flow cytometry, an expansion of CD8+CD57+ cells. In the case of this clonotype: What it binds is unknown.

Genomic DNA provided the template from which TCR beta VDJ and CDR3 profiles were obtained. TCRdb itself ran the reads through MiXCR, one entry per CDR3 protein. This sample has over 150,000 distinct CDR3 sequences, with more than 60% found just once. This receptor was taken from a human donor with aplastic anemia. The sample was sorted CD4+, CD8+, or CD8+CD57+ T cells (not recorded which) from PBMCs.

This CDR3 reads CAIRTSGGETQYF. In DNA, the CDR3 is TGTGCCATCCGAACTAGCGGTGGAGAGACCCAGTACTTC. V usage is TRBV10-3 and J usage is TRBJ2-5; 8 bases map to TRBD2. This CDR3 is built from 13 residues. J was trimmed by 4 bases and V by 8 bases; bases with no gene match: 6. Germline CDR1 and CDR2: ENHRY and SYGVKD.